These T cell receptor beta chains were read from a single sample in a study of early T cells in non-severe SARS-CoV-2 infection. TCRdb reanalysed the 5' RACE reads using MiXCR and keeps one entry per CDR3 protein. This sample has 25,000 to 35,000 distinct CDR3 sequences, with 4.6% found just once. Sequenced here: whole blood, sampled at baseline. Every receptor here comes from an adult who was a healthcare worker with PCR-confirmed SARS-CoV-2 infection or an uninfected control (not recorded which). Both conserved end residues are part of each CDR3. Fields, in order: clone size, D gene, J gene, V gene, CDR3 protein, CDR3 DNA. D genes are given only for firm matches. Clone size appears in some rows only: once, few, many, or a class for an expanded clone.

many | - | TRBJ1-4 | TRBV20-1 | CSGDGPNEKLFF | TGCAGTGGGGACGGCCCTAATGAAAAACTGTTTTTT
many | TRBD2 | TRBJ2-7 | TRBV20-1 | CSADAGTSSYEQYF | TGCAGTGCCGACGCCGGGACTAGCTCCTACGAGCAGTACTTC
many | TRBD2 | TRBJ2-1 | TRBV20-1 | CSARVLAGGYNEQFF | TGCAGTGCTAGAGTCCTAGCGGGAGGGTACAATGAGCAGTTCTTC
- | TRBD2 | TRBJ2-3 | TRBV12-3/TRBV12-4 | CASTPSGVATDTQYF | TGTGCCAGCACTCCTAGCGGGGTGGCCACAGATACGCAGTATTTT
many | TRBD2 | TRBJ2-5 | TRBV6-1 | CATLRSPRTSTGETQYF | TGTGCCACCTTACGGTCCCCCAGGACTAGCACTGGGGAGACCCAGTACTTC
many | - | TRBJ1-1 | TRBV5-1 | CASSLDPGLNTEAFF | TGCGCCAGCAGCTTGGATCCGGGGTTGAACACTGAAGCTTTCTTT
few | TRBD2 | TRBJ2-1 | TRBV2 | CASRGGLAGVNEQFF | TGTGCCAGCAGGGGAGGACTAGCGGGAGTCAATGAGCAGTTCTTC
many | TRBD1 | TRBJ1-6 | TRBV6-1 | CASSEGTGIPNSPLHF | TGTGCCAGCAGTGAGGGGACAGGGATTCCAAATTCACCCCTCCACTTT
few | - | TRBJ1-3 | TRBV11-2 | CASRDNYSGNTIYF | TGTGCCAGCAGGGACAACTACTCTGGAAACACCATATATTTT
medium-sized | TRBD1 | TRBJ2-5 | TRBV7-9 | CASSFGQEKQETQYF | TGTGCCAGCAGCTTCGGACAGGAGAAACAAGAGACCCAGTACTTC
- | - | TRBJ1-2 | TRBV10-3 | CAISDRDGSNYGYTF | TGTGCCATCAGTGACAGGGACGGATCTAACTATGGCTACACCTTC
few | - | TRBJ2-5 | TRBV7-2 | CASSFAGTQETQYF | TGTGCCAGCAGCTTTGCCGGGACCCAAGAGACCCAGTACTTC
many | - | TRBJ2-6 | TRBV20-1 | CSARDGASPSGANVLTF | TGCAGTGCTAGAGATGGGGCGTCCCCCTCTGGGGCCAACGTCCTGACTTTC
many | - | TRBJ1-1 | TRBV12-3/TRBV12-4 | CASSLTQSEAFF | TGTGCCAGCAGTTTGACACAATCTGAAGCTTTCTTT
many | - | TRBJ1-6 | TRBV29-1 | CSVRDGSNSPLHF | TGCAGCGTCCGGGACGGGTCCAATTCACCCCTCCACTTT
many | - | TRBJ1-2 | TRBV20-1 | CSAQGQTRYGYTF | TGCAGTGCTCAGGGTCAGACCCGCTATGGCTACACCTTC
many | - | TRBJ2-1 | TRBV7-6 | CASSLDGGRGGEQFF | TGTGCCAGCTCCCTCGACGGGGGAAGGGGAGGTGAGCAGTTCTTC
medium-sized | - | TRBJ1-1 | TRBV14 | CASSRLGRNTEAFF | TGTGCCAGCAGCCGCCTAGGGCGGAACACTGAAGCTTTCTTT
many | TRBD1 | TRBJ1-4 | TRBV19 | CASSSRGPANEKLFF | TGTGCCAGTAGTAGCAGGGGGCCGGCTAATGAAAAACTGTTTTTT
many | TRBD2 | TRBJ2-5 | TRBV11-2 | CASSTGLAGETQYF | TGTGCCAGCAGCACTGGACTAGCAGGAGAGACCCAGTACTTC
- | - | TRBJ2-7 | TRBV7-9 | CASSLLGDSYEQYF | TGTGCCAGCAGCTTATTAGGGGATTCCTACGAGCAGTACTTC
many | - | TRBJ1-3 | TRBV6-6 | CASSYSEGGGNTIYF | TGTGCCAGCAGTTACTCGGAAGGAGGAGGAAACACCATATATTTT
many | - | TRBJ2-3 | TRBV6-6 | CASSTTTDTQYF | TGTGCCAGCAGTACGACCACAGATACGCAGTATTTT
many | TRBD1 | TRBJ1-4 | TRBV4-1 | CASSQSRGLQNEKLFF | TGCGCCAGCAGCCAATCAAGGGGGCTTCAGAATGAAAAACTGTTTTTT
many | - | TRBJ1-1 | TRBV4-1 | CASSQLLRQREAFF | TGCGCCAGCAGCCAGTTGTTGCGGCAGCGTGAAGCTTTCTTT
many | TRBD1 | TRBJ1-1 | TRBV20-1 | CSARQGAGNTEAFF | TGCAGTGCTAGACAGGGGGCTGGTAACACTGAAGCTTTCTTT
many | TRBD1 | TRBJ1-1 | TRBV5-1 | CASRNDIGQGDEAFF | TGCGCCAGCAGGAATGATATTGGACAGGGCGACGAAGCTTTCTTT
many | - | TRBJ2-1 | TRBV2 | CASDRNNEQFF | TGTGCCTCCGACAGAAACAATGAGCAGTTCTTC
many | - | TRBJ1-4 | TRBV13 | CASSRGQSRRREKLFF | TGTGCCAGCAGCCGTGGACAGTCACGACGTAGGGAAAAACTGTTTTTT
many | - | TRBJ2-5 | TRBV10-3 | CAISDPLGGAGRKTQYF | TGTGCCATCAGTGACCCTTTAGGGGGGGCAGGAAGGAAGACCCAGTACTTC
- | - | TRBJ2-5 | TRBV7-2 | CASSLVARGGETQYF | TGTGCCAGCAGCTTAGTGGCGAGGGGCGGGGAGACCCAGTACTTC
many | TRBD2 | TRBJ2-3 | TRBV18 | CASSPEGGRDTQYF | TGTGCCAGCTCACCCGAGGGAGGGCGGGATACGCAGTATTTT
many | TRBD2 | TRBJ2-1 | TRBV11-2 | CASSPSGTYNEQFF | TGTGCCAGCAGCCCGAGCGGGACCTACAATGAGCAGTTCTTC
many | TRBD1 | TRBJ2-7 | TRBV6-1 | CASSVERTGGYEQYF | TGTGCCAGCAGTGTCGAAAGGACAGGAGGCTACGAGCAGTACTTC
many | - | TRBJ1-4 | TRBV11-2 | CASGTLRGLRDEKLFF | TGTGCCAGCGGCACGTTAAGAGGGCTTCGTGATGAAAAACTGTTTTTT
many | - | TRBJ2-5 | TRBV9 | CASSATGTIQETQYF | TGTGCCAGCAGTGCCACCGGGACAATTCAAGAGACCCAGTACTTC
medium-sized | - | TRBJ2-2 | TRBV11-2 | CASSLIVLGAGELFF | TGTGCCAGCAGCTTAATCGTCCTAGGGGCCGGGGAGCTGTTTTTT
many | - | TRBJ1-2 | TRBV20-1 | CSARTGQRANYGYTF | TGCAGTGCTAGAACAGGACAGCGAGCTAACTATGGCTACACCTTC
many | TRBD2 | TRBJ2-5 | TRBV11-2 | CASVLSGGRETQYF | TGTGCCAGCGTTTTATCGGGGGGGCGAGAGACCCAGTACTTC